One and the same sample provided the 20 T cell receptor beta chains below, sequenced in a study of cytomegalovirus exposure and HLA in healthy donors. Primers for the PCR totalled 60 Vbeta and 13 Jbeta. Libraries were prepared by immunoSEQ multiplex PCR; TCRdb keeps only in-frame clonotypes and omits some of them. The sample consists of around 270,000 clones, 80% of them appearing once. Material: PBMCs. All receptors come from a girl aged 2 to 10 in good health and CMV-seronegative.

CDR3 sequence reads: CATNPGSPNTEAFF. The CDR3 DNA reads as TGTGCCACCAACCCAGGGTCCCCGAACACTGAAGCTTTCTTT. The rearrangement links TRBV19 to TRBJ1-1, with a tentative D call TRBD1 (5 bases). The germline V gene has CDR1 LNHDA and CDR2 SQIVND (reference sequence). The V gene lost 10 bases and the J gene lost 1 base, with 16 bases spanning the gap. The CDR3 runs 14 residues. Full variable domain (remainder filled in from reference TRBV19 and TRBJ1-1): DGGITQSPKYLFRKEGQNVTLSCEQNLNHDAMYWYRQDPGQGLRLIYYSQIVNDFQKGDIAEGYSVSREKKESFPLTVTSAQKNPTAFYLCATNPGSPNTEAFFGQGTRLTVV.

The chain recombines TRBV15 with TRBJ2-3; perhaps TRBD2 as D (6 bases). The CDR3 loop spans 17 amino acids. Germline V CDR1 and CDR2: LNHNV, YYDKDF (reference sequence). Trimming took 1 base from V and 2 from J, leaving 16 bases between them. The CDR3 DNA is TGTGCCACCAGCAGAGCTCCTCGGCGGGGATACACAGATACGCAGTATTTT. It is translated as CATSRAPRRGYTDTQYF.

In DNA form, the CDR3 reads TGTGCCAGCATCCGAGCGGGAGGAAGGGATGATGAGCAGTTCTTC. Translated, it gives CASIRAGGRDDEQFF. The chain employs TRBV2 and TRBJ2-1, with 9 nucleotides matching TRBD2. The CDR3 sequence is 15 residues long. Looked up from germline, CDR1 is SNHLY and CDR2 is FYNNEI. The J segment lost 8 bases and the V segment lost 7 bases, leaving 12 bases of the junction unmatched.

The table lists this clone with a count of one. The chain combines TRBV7-6 with TRBJ2-1; 10 nucleotides match TRBD2. Germline-derived CDR1 and CDR2 are SGHVS and FNYEAQ. The CDR3 runs 16 residues. Trimming took 1 base from V and 4 from J; bases not matched to a gene: 4. The CDR3 reads CASSLGASGGYNEQFF. Written as DNA, the CDR3 is TGTGCCAGCAGCTTAGGGGCTAGCGGGGGTTACAATGAGCAGTTCTTC.

The chain couples TRBV7-9 to TRBJ1-2, with 8 bases identical to TRBD1. CDR3 length: 15 residues. Germline V gene data show CDR1 as SEHNR and CDR2 as FQNEAQ (reference sequence). V gave up 7 bases and J gave up 8 bases; unmatched junction bases: 15. Here the CDR3 DNA reads TGTGCCAGCAACGAACAGGGGGAATGGGATCGGGGCTACACCTTC. As protein: CASNEQGEWDRGYTF.

This sequence joins TRBV4-1 and TRBJ1-5; D perhaps matches TRBD1 (5 bases). This CDR3 is 15 amino acids long. V was cut by 3 bases and J by 2 bases, with 11 bases left in between. Germline values: CDR1 MGHRA, CDR2 YSYEKL. The CDR3 loop is CASSQLAGGNQPQHF. DNA for the CDR3: TGCGCCAGCAGCCAGTTAGCGGGGGGCAATCAGCCCCAGCATTTT.

This clone was recorded only once. The rearrangement links TRBV28 to TRBJ1-1; D remains ambiguous. The CDR3 runs to 16 residues. Trimming took 2 bases from V and 6 from J, leaving 19 bases between them. Looked up from germline, CDR1 is MDHEN and CDR2 is SYDVKM. The CDR3 coding sequence is TGTGCCAGCAGTTTAGGGGATGTACTAGGGTCCCCTGAAGCTTTCTTT. This gives the protein CASSLGDVLGSPEAFF.

The J gene is TRBJ2-7, the V gene TRBV5-6; perhaps TRBD2 as D (5 bases). This CDR3 is built from 14 residues. CDR1 and CDR2 from the germline V gene are SGHDT and YYEEEE. V was shortened by 0 bases and J by 2 bases, with 9 bases between the two germline ends. The CDR3 DNA follows: TGTGCCAGCAGCTTGGGGGCTAGCACCTACGAGCAGTACTTC. Its translation: CASSLGASTYEQYF. The whole variable domain, filled in from reference TRBV5-6 and TRBJ2-7, reads DAGVTQSPTHLIKTRGQQVTLRCSPKSGHDTVSWYQQALGQGPQFIFQYYEEEERQRGNFPDRFSGHQFPNYSSELNVNALLLGDSALYLCASSLGASTYEQYFGPGTRLTVT.

J is TRBJ1-1 and V is TRBV5-6; D gene unclear. The V gene's germline CDR1 is SGHDT and CDR2 YYEEEE. Trimming left V 4 bases short and J 5 bases short, with 9 bases between. This CDR3 contains 12 residues. The CDR3 region has the DNA TGTGCCAGCAGCAAAACAAGTACTGAAGCTTTCTTT. This codes for CASSKTSTEAFF.

This chain's CDR3 is CASSQDSASGRGYTF. Here the CDR3 DNA reads TGTGCCAGCAGCCAAGATTCCGCCTCAGGGCGGGGCTACACCTTC. The chain joins TRBV4-2 to TRBJ1-2, with D maybe TRBD1 (5 bases). Trimming left V 0 bases short and J 8 bases short, with 16 bases between. Germline V CDR1 and CDR2: LGHNA, YNFKEQ. This CDR3 has 15 amino acids.

The chain couples TRBV27 to TRBJ2-5; 12 nucleotides match TRBD2. The CDR3 loop spans 18 amino acids. The V gene's germline CDR1 is MNHEY and CDR2 SMNVEV (reference sequence). V lost 5 bases and J lost 5; bases outside the gene matches: 15. CDR3: CASSPATSGRPGGETQYF. The DNA of the CDR3 is TGTGCCAGCAGTCCGGCGACTAGCGGGAGACCCGGGGGGGAGACCCAGTACTTC.

The chain carries TRBV19 and TRBJ2-2; the D is unclear. Germline V gene sequence: CDR1 LNHDA, CDR2 SQIVND (reference sequence). The CDR3 loop spans 13 amino acids. The V end lost 5 bases, the J end lost 6 bases, and 10 bases lay between the germline ends. As DNA, the CDR3 is TGTGCCAGTAGTTGGCAGGCCCCCGGGGAGCTGTTTTTT. Translated: CASSWQAPGELFF.

The chain couples TRBV28 to TRBJ2-1, with D perhaps matching TRBD2 (5 bases). Germline CDR1 and CDR2: MDHEN and SYDVKM. V was shortened by 4 bases and J by 0 bases, with 13 bases between the two germline ends. CDR3 length equals 16 residues. This CDR3 is CASSYPSGSSYNEQFF. The CDR3 bases are TGTGCCAGCAGTTACCCGAGCGGTAGCTCCTACAATGAGCAGTTCTTC.

V gene TRBV6-6 combines with J gene TRBJ2-5; 11 nucleotides align to TRBD2. Germline loops: CDR1 MNHNY, CDR2 SVGAGI (reference sequence). The CDR3 contains 16 residues. Trimming at V came to 6 bases and at J to 5 bases, leaving 11 bases not matched to a gene. DNA for the CDR3: TGTGCCAGCAGCCTCGGGACTAGCGGTATACGGGAGACCCAGTACTTC. Translated: CASSLGTSGIRETQYF.

The chain recombines TRBV5-1 with TRBJ1-1; D gene ambiguous. CDR1 is SGHRS, CDR2 YFSETQ, per germline. The CDR3 contains 14 residues. V was trimmed by 4 bases and J by 5 bases, leaving 15 bases between them. CDR3 loop: CASSLPAPRTEAFF. CDR3 in DNA: TGCGCCAGCAGCCTCCCCGCCCCTAGGACTGAAGCTTTCTTT.

This chain joins TRBV4-1 and TRBJ1-1, with 10 positions matching TRBD1. In germline, CDR1 is MGHRA, CDR2 YSYEKL. Trimming removed 3 bases from V and 4 bases from J; junction bases left unmatched: 5. The CDR3 contains 15 residues. CDR3 sequence: CASSHGDRGGTEAFF. The CDR3, as DNA: TGCGCCAGCAGCCACGGGGACAGGGGAGGCACTGAAGCTTTCTTT.

The chain uses TRBV29-1 and TRBJ2-7; D might be TRBD2 (6 bases). CDR3 length: 16 amino acids. Deletions cut 3 bases from V and 6 bases from J, with 24 bases between. In germline, CDR1 is SQVTM, CDR2 ANQGSEA. The CDR3: CSVDLWGDGLPVEQYF. The CDR3 DNA reads as TGCAGCGTTGACCTGTGGGGGGATGGTCTCCCAGTCGAGCAGTACTTC.

This clone showed up just once. This chain's CDR3 is CASSPGGGSGNTIYF. CDR3 bases: TGTGCCAGCAGCCCCGGTGGTGGCTCTGGAAACACCATATATTTT. This chain links TRBV7-3 with TRBJ1-3, with D unresolved. With 5 bases removed from V and 0 bases from J, the gap between germline ends came to 11 bases. Germline CDR1 and CDR2: SGHTA and FQGTGA. The CDR3 has 15 residues.

The chain couples TRBV6-1 to TRBJ2-5; 7 bases line up with TRBD2. In germline, CDR1 is MNHNS, CDR2 SASEGT. V gave up 4 bases and J gave up 4 bases; unmatched junction bases: 12. The CDR3 consists of 16 residues. The CDR3 coding sequence is TGTGCCAGCAGTGTAGGGGTTGGGGGGAGGGGAGAGACCCAGTACTTC. It specifies CASSVGVGGRGETQYF.

The gene calls are TRBV19 and TRBJ1-1; TRBD1 is a possible D gene (6 bases). This CDR3 region has 15 residues. CDR1 LNHDA and CDR2 SQIVND come from the germline V gene (reference sequence). V lost 7 bases and J 6 bases, leaving 21 bases between the germline ends. This CDR3 is CASIVAGARGAEAFF. CDR3 nucleotides: TGTGCCAGTATAGTGGCAGGGGCGCGGGGGGCTGAAGCTTTCTTT.